The 13 T cell receptor beta chains below come from one sample, sequenced in a study of T cells after yellow fever vaccination. Using its own MiXCR run on the 5' RACE reads, TCRdb lists one record per CDR3 protein. This table holds about 500,000 distinct CDR3 sequences, roughly a sixth found once. The sample in question was PBMCs, obtained 4 to 6 days after the first yellow fever vaccination. The receptors were sampled from a man between 18 and 35 years old who received the YFV17D yellow fever vaccine.

This clonotype has just a few counts. The chain recombines TRBV5-4 with TRBJ2-1; D unclear. Trimming removed 3 bases from V and 5 bases from J, with 12 bases in between. CDR3 length: 14 residues. Germline assignment: CDR1 SGHNT and CDR2 YYREEE (reference sequence). The CDR3 sequence: CASSYHETNNEQFF. CDR3 nucleotides: TGTGCCAGCAGCTACCACGAGACGAACAATGAGCAGTTCTTC.

The rearrangement links TRBV7-2 to TRBJ1-6; D possibly corresponds to TRBD1 (5 bases). Per germline, CDR1 SGHTA and CDR2 FQGNSA. The CDR3 is 16 amino acids. Trimming left V 5 bases short and J 5 bases short, with 16 bases between. The CDR3 is CASSLLRGADNSPLHF. The CDR3 nucleotides are TGTGCCAGCAGCCTCTTGCGCGGGGCGGATAATTCACCCCTCCACTTT.

This clonotype was counted between two and nine times. The genes are TRBV19 and TRBJ1-5, with D possibly TRBD1 on 5 matching bases. The germline V and J ends were trimmed by 11 bases and 7 bases, with 27 bases remaining between them. Germline CDR1 is LNHDA and CDR2 is SQIVND (reference sequence). This CDR3 region has 16 residues. The CDR3 here is CAVSPIGQGERQPQHF. In DNA, the CDR3 is TGTGCCGTCTCCCCGATTGGTCAGGGAGAGAGACAGCCCCAGCATTTT.

This clonotype has a handful of counts. V usage is TRBV5-1 and J usage is TRBJ2-5; D gene unclear. V was clipped by 9 bases and J by 4 bases, with 19 bases between them. The germline CDR1 and CDR2 sequences are SGHRS and YFSETQ. The CDR3 extends over 14 amino acids. CDR3 sequence (DNA): TGCGCCACCAAACCAGGACCGACCGGAGAGACCCAGTACTTC. Translated: CATKPGPTGETQYF.

The chain has TRBV7-9 and TRBJ2-3, with 7 bases aligning to TRBD1. CDR3 size: 14 residues. V lost 5 bases to trimming and J lost 2 bases; unmatched junction nucleotides: 4. Germline CDR1 and CDR2: SEHNR and FQNEAQ (reference sequence). CDR3 in amino acids: CASSQTGPTDTQYF. CDR3 DNA sequence: TGTGCCAGCAGCCAGACAGGGCCCACAGATACGCAGTATTTT.

The CDR3 bases are TGCAGTGCTTCCAAATCAGGGACATTCAATTCACCCCTCCACTTT. Translating it yields CSASKSGTFNSPLHF. The chain combines TRBV20-1 with TRBJ1-6; possibly TRBD1 for D (6 bases). Germline V gives CDR1 DFQATT, CDR2 SNEGSKA (reference sequence). V was shortened by 5 bases and J by 7 bases, with 18 bases between the two germline ends. The CDR3 length is 15 residues.

This clonotype has more than one count but fewer than ten. This chain joins TRBV15 and TRBJ2-3; 9 bases are a match to TRBD2. Germline CDR1 reads LNHNV; CDR2 reads YYDKDF (reference sequence). The CDR3 has 16 residues. V gave up 1 base and J gave up 0 bases; unmatched junction bases: 2. CDR3 region: CATSRGGGESTDTQYF. DNA of the CDR3: TGTGCCACCAGCAGAGGCGGGGGGGAGAGCACAGATACGCAGTATTTT.

This clonotype was detected a few times. This chain joins TRBV7-9 and TRBJ2-7; a possible D gene is TRBD2 (6 bases). CDR3 length: 14 residues. Germline CDR1 reads SEHNR; CDR2 reads FQNEAQ (reference sequence). The V end lost 5 bases, the J end lost 3 bases, and 14 bases lay between the germline ends. CDR3 residues: CASSPAGTGYEQYF. CDR3 nucleotides: TGTGCCAGCAGCCCAGCCGGGACTGGCTACGAGCAGTACTTC. The full variable domain, completed using reference TRBV7-9 and TRBJ2-7, is DTGVSQNPRHKITKRGQNVTFRCDPISEHNRLYWYRQTLGQGPEFLTYFQNEAQLEKSRLLSDRFSAERPKGSFSTLEIQRTEQGDSAMYLCASSPAGTGYEQYFGPGTRLTVT.

V and J are TRBV7-3 and TRBJ2-6; D call uncertain. There are 14 residues in the CDR3. Trimming shortened V by 5 bases and J by 0 bases, and 5 bases separated the two germline ends. In germline, CDR1 is SGHTA, CDR2 FQGTGA. CDR3 sequence reads: CASSPHSGANVLTF. DNA of the CDR3: TGTGCCAGCAGCCCCCACTCTGGGGCCAACGTCCTGACTTTC.

V gene TRBV10-3 combines with J gene TRBJ2-5, with TRBD1 matching 7 bases. Germline V gives CDR1 ENHRY, CDR2 SYGVKD. The CDR3 covers 13 residues. J gave up 2 bases and V 7 bases, and 4 bases lay outside the gene matches. The chain's CDR3 is CAIKRQGQETQYF. The CDR3 coding sequence is TGTGCCATCAAGCGACAGGGTCAAGAGACCCAGTACTTC.

The chain joins TRBV4-2 to TRBJ2-7; D is tentatively TRBD1 or TRBD2 (5 bases each). The CDR3 sequence is 14 residues long. Trimming removed 4 bases at V and 0 bases at J, with 10 bases between. From germline, CDR1 is LGHNA and CDR2 YNFKEQ. The CDR3 DNA sequence: TGTGCCAGCAGCCTCGGGACGTCCTCCTACGAGCAGTACTTC. It is translated as CASSLGTSSYEQYF.

At least ten counts were recorded for this clonotype. The rearrangement uses TRBV14 and TRBJ1-3; D remains ambiguous. Germline V gene lookup returns CDR1 SGHDN and CDR2 FVKESK. Trimming took 4 bases from V and 4 from J, leaving 8 bases between them. The CDR3 loop spans 13 amino acids. This CDR3 is CASSLEAGNTIYF. The DNA for the CDR3 is TGTGCCAGCAGCCTCGAAGCAGGAAACACCATATATTTT.

This clonotype appeared a few times. This chain joins TRBV6-5 and TRBJ2-1, with a weak D call TRBD2 (6 bases). Germline loops: CDR1 MNHEY, CDR2 SVGAGI. This CDR3 contains 11 residues. V lost 1 base to trimming and J lost 14 bases, with 9 bases between them. CDR3 in amino acids: CASSYWGEEFF. The DNA of the CDR3 is TGTGCCAGCAGTTACTGGGGGGAAGAGTTCTTC.